A few counts support the clone carrying this TCR beta chain. Profiling relied on immunoSEQ multiplex PCR, and the TCRdb table lists in-frame clones only, not all of them. Counted here are about 73,000 clones, 87% occurring once; the ten biggest clones make up 35% to 45%. The data belong to a study of radiotherapy plus CTLA-4 blockade in lung cancer. The CDR3 extends over 15 amino acids. V dropped 2 bases and J dropped 4 bases, with 14 bases sitting between them. Germline-derived CDR1 and CDR2 are MNHEY and SVGAGI. This TCR came from a human donor with non-small cell lung cancer that progressed on radiotherapy plus ipilimumab. This specimen was peripheral blood, taken from a patient treated with radiotherapy plus ipilimumab. This chain links TRBV6-5 with TRBJ2-5; TRBD2 is a possible D gene (6 bases). The chain's CDR3 is CASSYSSTRGETQYF. The CDR3, as DNA: TGTGCCAGCAGTTACAGCTCCACGCGGGGAGAGACCCAGTACTTC.